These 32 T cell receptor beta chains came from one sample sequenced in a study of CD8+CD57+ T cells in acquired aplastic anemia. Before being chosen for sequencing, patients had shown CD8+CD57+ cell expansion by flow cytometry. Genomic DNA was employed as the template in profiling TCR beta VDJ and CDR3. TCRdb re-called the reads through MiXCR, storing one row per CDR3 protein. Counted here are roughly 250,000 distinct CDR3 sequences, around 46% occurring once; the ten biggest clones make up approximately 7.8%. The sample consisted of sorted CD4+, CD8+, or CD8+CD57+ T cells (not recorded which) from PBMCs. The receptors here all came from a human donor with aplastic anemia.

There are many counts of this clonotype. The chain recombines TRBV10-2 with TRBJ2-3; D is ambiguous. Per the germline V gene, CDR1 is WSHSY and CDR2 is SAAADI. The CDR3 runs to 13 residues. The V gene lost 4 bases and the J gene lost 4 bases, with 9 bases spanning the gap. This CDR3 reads CASSVRFADTQYF. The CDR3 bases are TGCGCCAGCAGTGTTCGTTTTGCAGATACGCAGTATTTT.

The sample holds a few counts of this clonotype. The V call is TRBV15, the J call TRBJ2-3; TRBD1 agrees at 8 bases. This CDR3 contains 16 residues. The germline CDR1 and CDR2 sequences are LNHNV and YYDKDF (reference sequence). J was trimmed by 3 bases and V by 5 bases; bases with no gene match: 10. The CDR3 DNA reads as TGTGCCACCAGCGGCCGACAGGGGACTGTGACAGATACGCAGTATTTT. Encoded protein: CATSGRQGTVTDTQYF.

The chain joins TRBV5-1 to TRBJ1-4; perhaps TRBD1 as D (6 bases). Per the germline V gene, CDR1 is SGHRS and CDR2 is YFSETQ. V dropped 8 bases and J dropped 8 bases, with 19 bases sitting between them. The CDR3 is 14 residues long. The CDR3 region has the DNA TGCGCCAGTGACGATTCTATGACAGGCGAAAAACTGTTTTTT. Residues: CASDDSMTGEKLFF.

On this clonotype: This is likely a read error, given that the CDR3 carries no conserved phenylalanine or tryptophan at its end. CDR3 residues: CSARTEDNEAFL. The CDR3, as DNA: TGCAGTGCGAGGACAGAGGACAATGAAGCTTTCCTT. The chain couples TRBV20-1 to TRBJ1-1; D may be TRBD1 (6 bases). Germline V CDR1 and CDR2: DFQATT, SNEGSKA (reference sequence). The CDR3 covers 12 residues. V lost 6 bases and J 7 bases, leaving 15 bases between the germline ends.

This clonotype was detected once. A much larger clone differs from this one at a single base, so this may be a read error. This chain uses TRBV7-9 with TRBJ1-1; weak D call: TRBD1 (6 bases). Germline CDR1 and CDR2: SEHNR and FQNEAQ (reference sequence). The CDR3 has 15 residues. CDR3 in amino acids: CASSRDRAGDTEAFF. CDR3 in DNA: TGCGCCAGCAGCCGAGATCGAGCAGGGGACACTGAAGCTTTCTTT. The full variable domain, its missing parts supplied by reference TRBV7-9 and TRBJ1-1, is DTGVSQNPRHKITKRGQNVTFRCDPISEHNRLYWYRQTLGQGPEFLTYFQNEAQLEKSRLLSDRFSAERPKGSFSTLEIQRTEQGDSAMYLCASSRDRAGDTEAFFGQGTRLTVV.

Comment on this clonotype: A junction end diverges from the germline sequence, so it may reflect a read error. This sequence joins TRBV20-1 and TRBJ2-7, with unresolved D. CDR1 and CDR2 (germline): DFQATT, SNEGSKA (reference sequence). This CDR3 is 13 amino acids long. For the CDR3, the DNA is TGCAGTGCTGGAGATGTGGTTTCCTACGAGCAGTACTTC. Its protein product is CSAGDVVSYEQYF.

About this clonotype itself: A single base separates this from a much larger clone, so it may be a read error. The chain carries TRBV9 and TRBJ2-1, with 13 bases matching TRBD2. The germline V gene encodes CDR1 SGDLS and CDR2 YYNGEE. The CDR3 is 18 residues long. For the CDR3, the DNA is TGTGCCAGCAGCGACCCGGGACTAGCGGGATTTGGATACAATGAGCGGTTCTTC. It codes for CASSDPGLAGFGYNERFF.

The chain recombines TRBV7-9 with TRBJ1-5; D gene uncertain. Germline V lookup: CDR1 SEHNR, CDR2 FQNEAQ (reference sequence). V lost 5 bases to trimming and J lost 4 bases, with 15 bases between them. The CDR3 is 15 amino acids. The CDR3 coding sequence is TGTGCCAGCAGCGGGTTAGAGGGCACAAATCAGCCCCAGCATTTT. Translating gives CASSGLEGTNQPQHF.

The CDR3 spells CASILAGGGYTF. The CDR3 nucleotides read TGCGCCAGCATCCTAGCGGGGGGAGGCTACACCTTC. The rearrangement links TRBV5-1 to TRBJ1-2, with D possibly matching TRBD1 (5 bases). This CDR3 spans 12 amino acids. The germline CDR1 and CDR2 sequences are SGHRS and YFSETQ. V lost 6 bases and J lost 8, with 14 bases in between.

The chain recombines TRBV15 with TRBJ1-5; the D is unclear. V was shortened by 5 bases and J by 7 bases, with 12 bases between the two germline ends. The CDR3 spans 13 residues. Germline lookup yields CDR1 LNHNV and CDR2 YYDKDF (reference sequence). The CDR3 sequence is CATSPPSRQPQHF. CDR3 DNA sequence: TGTGCCACCAGCCCCCCAAGTCGGCAGCCCCAGCATTTT.

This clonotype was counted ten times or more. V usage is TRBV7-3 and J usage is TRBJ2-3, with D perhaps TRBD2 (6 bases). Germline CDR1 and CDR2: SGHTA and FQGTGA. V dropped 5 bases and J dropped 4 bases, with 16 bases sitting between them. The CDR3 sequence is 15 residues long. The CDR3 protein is CASSLSGGSADTQYF. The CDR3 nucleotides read TGTGCCAGCAGCCTTTCCGGGGGAAGCGCAGATACGCAGTATTTT.

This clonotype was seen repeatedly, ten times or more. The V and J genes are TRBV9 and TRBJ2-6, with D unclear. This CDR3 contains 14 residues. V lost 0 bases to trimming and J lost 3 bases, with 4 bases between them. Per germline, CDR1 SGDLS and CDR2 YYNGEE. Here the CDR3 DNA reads TGTGCCAGCAGCGTAGGGGGTGGGGCCAACGTCCTGACTTTC. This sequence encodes CASSVGGGANVLTF.

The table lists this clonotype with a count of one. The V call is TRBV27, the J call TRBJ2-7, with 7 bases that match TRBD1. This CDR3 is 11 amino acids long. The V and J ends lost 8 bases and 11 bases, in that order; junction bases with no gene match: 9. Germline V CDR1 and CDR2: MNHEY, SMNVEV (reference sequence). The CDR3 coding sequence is TGTGCCAGCGGGGAAGACAGGGAGAAGTACTTC. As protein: CASGEDREKYF.

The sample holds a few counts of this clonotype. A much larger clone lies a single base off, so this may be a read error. The CDR3 nucleotides read TGTGCCAGCAGTGCCAGGGGCACCATGAACACTGAAGCTTTCTTT. It yields the protein CASSARGTMNTEAFF. The chain has TRBV25-1 and TRBJ1-1; D possibly corresponds to TRBD1 (6 bases). Between the trimmed V and J ends, which lost 4 bases and 0 bases, there was a span of 12 bases. The CDR3 totals 15 residues. The V gene's germline CDR1 is MGHDK and CDR2 SYGVNS.

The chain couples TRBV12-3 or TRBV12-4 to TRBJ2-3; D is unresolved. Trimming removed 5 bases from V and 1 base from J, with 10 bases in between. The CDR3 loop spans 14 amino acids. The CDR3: CASSPRGGTDTQYF. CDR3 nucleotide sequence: TGTGCCAGCAGTCCCCGAGGAGGCACAGATACGCAGTATTTT.

The CDR3 loop is CASTWDRGSYEQYF. CDR3 DNA sequence: TGTGCCAGCACTTGGGACAGGGGATCTTACGAGCAGTACTTC. The chain uses TRBV2 and TRBJ2-7, with 10 bases that match TRBD1. Germline V gene data show CDR1 as SNHLY and CDR2 as FYNNEI. CDR3 length: 14 amino acids. With V trimmed by 7 bases and J by 4 bases, 7 bases remained unmatched.

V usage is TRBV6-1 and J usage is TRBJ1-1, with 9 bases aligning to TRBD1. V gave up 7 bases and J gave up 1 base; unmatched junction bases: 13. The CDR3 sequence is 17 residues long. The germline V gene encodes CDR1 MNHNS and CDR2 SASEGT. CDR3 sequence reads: CASTSGRDRVRNTEAFF. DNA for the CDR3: TGTGCCAGCACCTCCGGTCGGGACAGGGTTAGGAACACTGAAGCTTTCTTT.

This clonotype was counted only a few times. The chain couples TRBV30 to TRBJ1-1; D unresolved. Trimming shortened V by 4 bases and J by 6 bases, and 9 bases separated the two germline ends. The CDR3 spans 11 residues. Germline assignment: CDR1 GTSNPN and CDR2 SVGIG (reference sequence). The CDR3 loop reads CAWNRVAEAFF. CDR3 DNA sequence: TGTGCCTGGAATAGGGTGGCTGAAGCTTTCTTT. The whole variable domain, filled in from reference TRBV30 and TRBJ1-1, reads SQTIHQWPATLVQPVGSPLSLECTVEGTSNPNLYWYRQAAGRGLQLLFYSVGIGQISSEVPQNLSASRPQDRQFILSSKKLLLSDSGFYLCAWNRVAEAFFGQGTRLTVV.

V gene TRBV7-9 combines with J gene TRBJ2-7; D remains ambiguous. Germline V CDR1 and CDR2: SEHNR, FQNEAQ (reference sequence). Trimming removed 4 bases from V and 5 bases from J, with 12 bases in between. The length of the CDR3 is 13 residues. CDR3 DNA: TGTGCCAGCAGCTCCCAAGGGTGGGACGAGCAGTACTTC. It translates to CASSSQGWDEQYF.

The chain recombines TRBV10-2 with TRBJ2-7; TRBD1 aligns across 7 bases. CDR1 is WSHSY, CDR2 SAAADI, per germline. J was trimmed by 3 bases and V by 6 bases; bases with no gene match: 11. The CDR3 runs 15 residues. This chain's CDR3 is CASRTDRASFYEQYF. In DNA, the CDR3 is TGCGCCAGCAGGACCGACAGGGCCTCGTTCTACGAGCAGTACTTC.

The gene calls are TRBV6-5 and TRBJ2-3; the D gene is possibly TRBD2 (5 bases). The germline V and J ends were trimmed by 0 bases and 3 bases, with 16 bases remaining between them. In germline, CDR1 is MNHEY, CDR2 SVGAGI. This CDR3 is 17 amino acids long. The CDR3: CASSYSKLAIATDTQYF. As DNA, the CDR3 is TGTGCCAGCAGTTACTCGAAGCTAGCTATCGCAACAGATACGCAGTATTTT.

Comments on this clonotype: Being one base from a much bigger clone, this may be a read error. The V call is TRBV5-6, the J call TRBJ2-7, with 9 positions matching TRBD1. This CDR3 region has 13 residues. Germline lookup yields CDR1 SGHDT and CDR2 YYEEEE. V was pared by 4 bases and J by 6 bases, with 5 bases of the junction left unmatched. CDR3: CASSTGQGREQYF. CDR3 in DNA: TGTGCCAGCAGCACGGGACAGGGACGCGAGCAGTACTTC.

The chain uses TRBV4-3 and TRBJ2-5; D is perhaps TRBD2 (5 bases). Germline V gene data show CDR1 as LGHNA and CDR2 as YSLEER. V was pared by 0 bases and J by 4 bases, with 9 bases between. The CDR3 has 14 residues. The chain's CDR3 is CASSQDNLAETQYF. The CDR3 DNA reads TGCGCCAGCAGCCAAGATAACCTAGCAGAGACCCAGTACTTC.

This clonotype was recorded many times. The DNA for the CDR3 is TGCAGCGTTGAAGCGCGGGGGCAAAACATTCAGTACTTC. Translation: CSVEARGQNIQYF. The chain employs TRBV29-1 and TRBJ2-4; possibly TRBD2 for D (7 bases). The CDR3 is 13 residues long. Trimming pared 1 base from V and 5 bases from J, leaving 9 bases between. Per the germline V gene, CDR1 is SQVTM and CDR2 is ANQGSEA.

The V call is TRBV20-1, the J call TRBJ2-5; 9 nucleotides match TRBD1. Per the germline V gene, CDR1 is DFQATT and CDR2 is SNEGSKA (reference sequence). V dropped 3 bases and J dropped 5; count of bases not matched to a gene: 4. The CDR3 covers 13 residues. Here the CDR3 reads CSASGTGYETQYF. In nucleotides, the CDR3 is TGCAGTGCTAGCGGGACAGGGTACGAGACCCAGTACTTC.

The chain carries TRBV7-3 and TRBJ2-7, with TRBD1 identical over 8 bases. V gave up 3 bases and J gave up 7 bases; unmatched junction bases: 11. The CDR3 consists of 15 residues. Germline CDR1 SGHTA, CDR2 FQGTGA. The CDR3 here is CASSLRPDREEEQYF. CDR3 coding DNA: TGTGCCAGCAGCTTGAGACCGGACAGGGAAGAGGAGCAGTACTTC.

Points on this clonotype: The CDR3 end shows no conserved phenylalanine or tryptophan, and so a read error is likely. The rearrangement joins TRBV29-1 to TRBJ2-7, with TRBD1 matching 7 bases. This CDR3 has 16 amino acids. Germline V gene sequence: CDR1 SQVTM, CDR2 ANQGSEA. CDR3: CSVEGMAGQAGYEQYS. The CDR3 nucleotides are TGTAGCGTTGAAGGGATGGCCGGACAGGCGGGCTACGAGCAGTACTCC.

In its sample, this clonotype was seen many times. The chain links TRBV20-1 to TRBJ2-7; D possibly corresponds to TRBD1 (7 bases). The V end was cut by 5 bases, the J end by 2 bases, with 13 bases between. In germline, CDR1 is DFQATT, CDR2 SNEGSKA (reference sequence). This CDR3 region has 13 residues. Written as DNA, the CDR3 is TGCAGTGCTGGAGGGACAGAGACCTACGAGCAGTACTTC. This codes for CSAGGTETYEQYF.

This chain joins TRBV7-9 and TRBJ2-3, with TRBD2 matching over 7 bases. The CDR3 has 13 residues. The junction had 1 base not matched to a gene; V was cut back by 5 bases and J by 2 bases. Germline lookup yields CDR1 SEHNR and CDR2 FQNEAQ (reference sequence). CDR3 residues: CASSGGDTDTQYF. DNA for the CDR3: TGTGCCAGCAGCGGGGGGGACACAGATACGCAGTATTTT. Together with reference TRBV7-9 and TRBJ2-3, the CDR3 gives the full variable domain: DTGVSQNPRHKITKRGQNVTFRCDPISEHNRLYWYRQTLGQGPEFLTYFQNEAQLEKSRLLSDRFSAERPKGSFSTLEIQRTEQGDSAMYLCASSGGDTDTQYFGPGTRLTVL.

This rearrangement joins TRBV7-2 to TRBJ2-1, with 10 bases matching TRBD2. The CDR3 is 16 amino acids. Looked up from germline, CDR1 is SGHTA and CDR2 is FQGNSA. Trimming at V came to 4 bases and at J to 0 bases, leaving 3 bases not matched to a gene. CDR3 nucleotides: TGTGCCAGCAGCTCCGGACTAGCGGTCTCCTACAATGAGCAGTTCTTC. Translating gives CASSSGLAVSYNEQFF.

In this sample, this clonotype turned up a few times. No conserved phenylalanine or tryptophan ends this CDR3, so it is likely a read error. The CDR3 sequence: CASSLNPRNTEAFS. The DNA for the CDR3 is TGTGCCAGCAGCCTGAATCCACGCAACACTGAAGCTTTCTCT. The V call is TRBV7-6, the J call TRBJ1-1; unclear D gene. The V gene lost 5 bases and the J gene lost 2 bases, with 12 bases spanning the gap. The germline CDR1 and CDR2 sequences are SGHVS and FNYEAQ. The CDR3 is 14 amino acids.

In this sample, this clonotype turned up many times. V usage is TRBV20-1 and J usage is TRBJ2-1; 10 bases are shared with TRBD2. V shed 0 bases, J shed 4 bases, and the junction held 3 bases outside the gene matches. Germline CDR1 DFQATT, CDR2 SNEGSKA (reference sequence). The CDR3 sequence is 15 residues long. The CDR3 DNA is TGCAGTGCTAGAGATCTAGCGGGAGCATACAATGAGCAGTTCTTC. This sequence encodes CSARDLAGAYNEQFF.